The entry below gives a single T cell receptor (beta chain) sequence along with its context. What it binds is unknown. Both TRBC1 and TRBC2 were covered by a beta constant-region primer of two equimolar oligonucleotides. TCRdb redid the calling of the UMI-ligation and nested PCR reads with MiXCR, one entry per CDR3 protein. The table lists 70,000 to 95,000 distinct CDR3 sequences, 7% of them singletons. This entry belongs to a study of naive and memory T cell subsets. Study conclusions and caveats: Expression changes during T cell differentiation may affect RNA-based TCR counts. Over 90% of naive TCR sequences appeared only once after error correction, unlike memory subsets. Gini index rose across naive, CM, EM and EMRA in CD4 and CD8.

Trimming pared 8 bases from V and 0 bases from J, leaving 17 bases between. This CDR3 spans 15 amino acids. The material sequenced was central memory CD4+ T cells from blood. The chain joins TRBV12-3 or TRBV12-4 to TRBJ2-7; weak D call: TRBD2 (6 bases). The receptor was isolated from a human donor in good health. CDR3 sequence reads: CASSIGGTNSYEQYF. Written as DNA, the CDR3 is TGTGCCAGCTCGATTGGGGGGACGAACTCCTACGAGCAGTACTTC.